The 30 T cell receptor beta chains below were found in one sample sequenced in a study of control samples from healthy donors and cancer patients. TCRdb's copy holds only in-frame clones and misses some; the assay was immunoSEQ multiplex PCR. The data contain around 93,000 clones, just over 85% of them singletons. The sample consisted of blood. All receptors derive from a young man in good health.

This clone was observed a single time. V gene TRBV5-1 combines with J gene TRBJ2-5; 8 bases line up with TRBD1. The CDR3 contains 15 residues. Looked up from germline, CDR1 is SGHRS and CDR2 is YFSETQ. J lost 5 bases, V lost 4 bases, and 10 bases had no gene match. CDR3 coding DNA: TGCGCCAGCAGCCTGCTCGGACAGGGCCGGGAGACCCAGTACTTC. Residues: CASSLLGQGRETQYF.

This chain links TRBV12-3 or TRBV12-4 with TRBJ2-2, with D unclear. The CDR3 covers 12 residues. Trimming took 1 base from V and 7 from J, leaving 4 bases between them. CDR3 residues: CASSLDVGELFF. As DNA, the CDR3 is TGTGCCAGCAGTTTAGACGTCGGGGAGCTGTTTTTT.

This clone was found once. The chain joins TRBV11-2 to TRBJ2-1; the D is unclear. The germline V gene encodes CDR1 SGHAT and CDR2 FQNNGV. The CDR3 covers 15 residues. Trimming shortened V by 0 bases and J by 1 base, and 7 bases separated the two germline ends. CDR3 region: CASSLDPTSYNEQFF. Here the CDR3 DNA reads TGTGCCAGCAGCTTAGATCCGACTTCCTACAATGAGCAGTTCTTC.

This rearrangement joins TRBV11-3 to TRBJ2-2, with 11 bases that match TRBD2. Losses at the gene ends were 6 bases for V and 7 bases for J; bases not matched to a gene: 7. The CDR3 runs to 15 residues. CDR1 and CDR2 (germline): SGHNT, YENEEA. The CDR3 nucleotides are TGTGCCAGCAGGTCCCTAGCGGGAGGTCTCGGGGAGCTGTTTTTT. As protein: CASRSLAGGLGELFF.

J is TRBJ2-5 and V is TRBV14; 7 bases align to TRBD2. This CDR3 is built from 16 residues. Per the germline V gene, CDR1 is SGHDN and CDR2 is FVKESK. J was trimmed by 0 bases and V by 5 bases; bases with no gene match: 9. The CDR3 region is CASSKVAGVYQETQYF. As DNA, the CDR3 is TGTGCCAGCAGCAAGGTGGCGGGGGTTTACCAAGAGACCCAGTACTTC. The full variable domain, with the rest looked up from reference TRBV14 and TRBJ2-5, is EAGVTQFPSHSVIEKGQTVTLRCDPISGHDNLYWYRRVMGKEIKFLLHFVKESKQDESGMPNNRFLAERTGGTYSTLKVQPAELEDSGVYFCASSKVAGVYQETQYFGPGTRLLVL.

The genes are TRBV11-2 and TRBJ2-3; D unclear. The germline V and J ends were trimmed by 4 bases and 7 bases, with 6 bases remaining between them. Germline V gene data show CDR1 as SGHAT and CDR2 as FQNNGV. The CDR3 loop spans 11 amino acids. For the CDR3, the DNA is TGTGCCAGCAGCTCTACTAATACGCAGTATTTT. It yields the protein CASSSTNTQYF.

The chain uses TRBV21-1 and TRBJ1-3. TRBV21-1 is tagged as a pseudogene. The CDR3 extends over 11 amino acids. In nucleotides, the CDR3 is TGCGAGTACAACTCTGGAAACACCATATATTTT. This translates into CEYNSGNTIYF.

The chain uses TRBV5-1 and TRBJ2-3; D is ambiguous. The V and J ends lost 4 bases and 0 bases respectively, with 9 bases between them. CDR1 SGHRS and CDR2 YFSETQ come from the germline V gene. The CDR3 has 14 residues. The CDR3 DNA reads as TGCGCCAGCAGCCTTGGGGTCAGCACAGATACGCAGTATTTT. Encoded protein: CASSLGVSTDTQYF.

The chain carries TRBV4-1 and TRBJ2-3; 11 bases agree with TRBD2. CDR3 size: 15 residues. Germline CDR1 is MGHRA and CDR2 is YSYEKL. Unmatched junction bases numbered 10, after V lost 5 bases and J lost 9 bases. The CDR3 region is CASSLRETSGATQYF. In DNA, the CDR3 is TGCGCCAGCAGCTTGCGTGAGACTAGCGGGGCAACGCAGTATTTT.

The V call is TRBV6-6, the J call TRBJ1-4; 7 bases fit TRBD1. This CDR3 contains 14 residues. Looked up from germline, CDR1 is MNHNY and CDR2 is SVGAGI (reference sequence). V gave up 2 bases and J gave up 5 bases; unmatched junction bases: 2. CDR3 sequence (DNA): TGTGCCAGCAGTTACGGGACAGAAAATGAAAAACTGTTTTTT. Amino acid sequence: CASSYGTENEKLFF.

The chain carries TRBV5-1 and TRBJ1-2; TRBD1 might be the D (5 bases). Germline CDR1 SGHRS, CDR2 YFSETQ. Trimming removed 7 bases at V and 0 bases at J, with 19 bases between. The CDR3 sequence is 16 residues long. The CDR3 here is CASHPSTGTANYGYTF. The CDR3 DNA follows: TGCGCCAGCCATCCCTCTACCGGGACGGCTAACTATGGCTACACCTTC.

V gene TRBV2 combines with J gene TRBJ1-4; 7 nucleotides match TRBD1. Trimming removed 8 bases from V and 6 bases from J; junction bases left unmatched: 6. Germline loops: CDR1 SNHLY, CDR2 FYNNEI. This CDR3 spans 13 amino acids. The CDR3 sequence is CASSAGGHEKLFF. The CDR3 nucleotides read TGTGCCAGCTCGGCAGGGGGGCATGAAAAACTGTTTTTT.

This chain joins TRBV24-1 and TRBJ2-7, with 9 bases that match TRBD1. With V trimmed by 3 bases and J by 6 bases, 8 bases remained unmatched. Germline V gene sequence: CDR1 KGHDR, CDR2 SFDVKD. This CDR3 has 15 amino acids. The CDR3 DNA reads as TGTGCCACCAGTGATCCGGGACAGGGACTCGTCGAGCAGTACTTC. This codes for CATSDPGQGLVEQYF.

The chain combines TRBV4-2 with TRBJ2-3, with TRBD2 identical over 8 bases. CDR3 length: 18 residues. The ends lost 1 base at V and 1 base at J; junction bases unmatched: 10. Germline CDR1 LGHNA, CDR2 YNFKEQ. As DNA, the CDR3 is TGTGCCAGCAGCCAAGTTCCTATGACTAGCGTGGGCACAGATACGCAGTATTTT. This translates into CASSQVPMTSVGTDTQYF.

The chain joins TRBV23-1 to TRBJ1-2; 8 bases agree with TRBD1. TRBV23-1 is annotated as an ORF whose role is uncertain. This CDR3 has 15 residues. The trim removed 2 bases at V and 3 bases at J, leaving 5 bases unmatched. CDR3 in amino acids: CASSQTGGLDYGYTF. The DNA of the CDR3 is TGCGCCAGCAGTCAAACAGGGGGTTTGGACTATGGCTACACCTTC.

V and J are TRBV10-3 and TRBJ2-7; 8 positions agree with TRBD2. V lost 0 bases to trimming and J lost 5 bases; unmatched junction nucleotides: 6. CDR3 length: 15 residues. The germline gives CDR1 ENHRY, CDR2 SYGVKD. CDR3 sequence: CAISESSGRSHEQYF. The CDR3 nucleotides read TGTGCCATCAGTGAGTCGAGCGGGAGAAGCCACGAGCAGTACTTC.

V usage is TRBV7-9 and J usage is TRBJ1-4; a weak D match, TRBD1 (5 bases). V was trimmed by 2 bases and J by 7 bases, leaving 11 bases between them. Germline V gives CDR1 SEHNR, CDR2 FQNEAQ (reference sequence). The CDR3 is made up of 14 amino acids. CDR3 DNA sequence: TGTGCCAGCAGCTTATGGGGGAGAAGTGAAAAACTGTTTTTT. This translates into CASSLWGRSEKLFF.

The chain recombines TRBV5-4 with TRBJ2-5; TRBD2 matches 12 bases. After removal of 4 bases from V and 5 bases from J, the junction contained 15 bases not matched to a gene. Germline CDR1 is SGHNT and CDR2 is YYREEE (reference sequence). The CDR3 totals 18 residues. CDR3 DNA: TGTGCCAGCAGCATCGGAGGGACTAGCGGGTTAAATTTGGAGACCCAGTACTTC. Protein sequence: CASSIGGTSGLNLETQYF.

The chain uses TRBV5-1 and TRBJ1-4; TRBD1 matches at 7 bases. The germline gives CDR1 SGHRS, CDR2 YFSETQ. V dropped 4 bases and J dropped 2; count of bases not matched to a gene: 5. CDR3 size: 15 residues. The CDR3 nucleotides are TGCGCCAGCAGCCAGCTACAGGGGACTAATGAAAAACTGTTTTTT. Translation: CASSQLQGTNEKLFF.

This CDR3 reads CASSQRGLAGVNEQFF. The CDR3 nucleotides read TGTGCCAGCAGCCAGAGGGGACTAGCGGGAGTCAATGAGCAGTTCTTC. J is TRBJ2-1 and V is TRBV4-2; 14 positions match TRBD2. J gave up 6 bases and V 3 bases, and 4 bases lay outside the gene matches. CDR3 length: 16 residues. CDR1 LGHNA and CDR2 YNFKEQ come from the germline V gene.

This chain connects TRBV15 to TRBJ1-1; 8 bases map to TRBD1. The CDR3 is 18 residues long. In germline, CDR1 is LNHNV, CDR2 YYDKDF (reference sequence). Trimming removed 3 bases from V and 0 bases from J; junction bases left unmatched: 12. The CDR3 region has the DNA TGTGCCACCAGCAGGAGGCCCGGGACAGGCTACATGAACACTGAAGCTTTCTTT. It translates to CATSRRPGTGYMNTEAFF.

The chain links TRBV5-1 to TRBJ2-1; 7 bases agree with TRBD1. This CDR3 has 17 residues. CDR1 is SGHRS, CDR2 YFSETQ, per germline. J gave up 3 bases and V 0 bases, and 9 bases lay outside the gene matches. CDR3 nucleotides: TGCGCCAGCAGCTTGGAATTGTTCAGGGGGATCTACAATGAGCAGTTCTTC. Encoded protein: CASSLELFRGIYNEQFF.

Judged by abundance, this clone is medium-sized. The chain uses TRBV5-5 and TRBJ1-5; D remains ambiguous. This CDR3 has 14 amino acids. V lost 4 bases, J lost 3 bases, and 11 bases lay in between. Germline values: CDR1 SGHKS, CDR2 YYEKEE (reference sequence). Here the CDR3 DNA reads TGTGCCAGCAGCCACGTGGGCCCCAATCAGCCCCAGCATTTT. Translation: CASSHVGPNQPQHF.

The chain employs TRBV7-2 and TRBJ2-7; D gene unclear. Germline CDR1 SGHTA, CDR2 FQGNSA. CDR3 length equals 15 residues. Between the trimmed V and J ends, which lost 5 bases and 0 bases, there was a span of 14 bases. Here the CDR3 reads CASSPAVGVSYEQYF. In DNA, the CDR3 is TGTGCCAGCAGCCCGGCCGTAGGCGTCTCCTACGAGCAGTACTTC.

The chain couples TRBV19 to TRBJ2-1; 9 nucleotides agree with TRBD2. Germline loops: CDR1 LNHDA, CDR2 SQIVND (reference sequence). The CDR3 length is 18 residues. After removal of 3 bases from V and 1 base from J, the junction contained 10 bases not matched to a gene. CDR3: CASSIISGTSLSYNEQFF. The CDR3 DNA reads as TGTGCCAGTAGTATTATTAGCGGGACTAGCCTTTCCTACAATGAGCAGTTCTTC. Full variable domain (remainder filled in from reference TRBV19 and TRBJ2-1): DGGITQSPKYLFRKEGQNVTLSCEQNLNHDAMYWYRQDPGQGLRLIYYSQIVNDFQKGDIAEGYSVSREKKESFPLTVTSAQKNPTAFYLCASSIISGTSLSYNEQFFGPGTRLTVL.

This chain joins TRBV27 and TRBJ1-2; D not resolved. Trimming shortened V by 6 bases and J by 4 bases, and 12 bases separated the two germline ends. The CDR3 has 13 amino acids. Germline-derived CDR1 and CDR2 are MNHEY and SMNVEV (reference sequence). DNA of the CDR3: TGTGCCAGCAGACTTGATTGGCGCTATGGCTACACCTTC. It encodes CASRLDWRYGYTF.

CDR3 DNA: TGCGCCAGCAGCCGGACTAGCGGCCCGACCTACAATGAGCAGTTCTTC. This gives the protein CASSRTSGPTYNEQFF. This chain links TRBV5-1 with TRBJ2-1; 10 bases are shared with TRBD2. The CDR3 consists of 16 residues. V lost 4 bases, J lost 2 bases, and 6 bases stayed unmatched. Germline V CDR1 and CDR2: SGHRS, YFSETQ.

V gene TRBV29-1 combines with J gene TRBJ1-2; D not certain. There are 12 residues in the CDR3. V was shortened by 3 bases and J by 8 bases, with 13 bases between the two germline ends. From germline, CDR1 is SQVTM and CDR2 ANQGSEA. DNA for the CDR3: TGCAGCGTTGAGGTTCAGGCTCGGGGCTACACCTTC. It yields the protein CSVEVQARGYTF.

The chain uses TRBV30 and TRBJ2-7, with D uncertain. The CDR3 runs to 11 residues. The germline V and J ends were trimmed by 3 bases and 4 bases, with 7 bases remaining between them. Per the germline V gene, CDR1 is GTSNPN and CDR2 is SVGIG (reference sequence). Here the CDR3 reads CAWSPKYEQYF. The CDR3 DNA is TGTGCCTGGAGCCCTAAATACGAGCAGTACTTC.

The chain is built from TRBV30 and TRBJ2-3; possible D gene TRBD2, 6 bases. Germline V gene data show CDR1 as GTSNPN and CDR2 as SVGIG (reference sequence). V was cut by 2 bases and J by 10 bases, with 13 bases left in between. The CDR3 length is 12 residues. The CDR3 loop is CAWSRDFPAQYF. The CDR3, as DNA: TGTGCCTGGAGTCGGGACTTTCCGGCGCAGTATTTT.